The next 15 T cell receptor beta chains were all read from a single sample in a study of long-term antiretroviral therapy in people with HIV. The immunoSEQ assay was v3.0, run at survey level. Some clones are missing from TCRdb's copy, which holds only in-frame ones; the method was immunoSEQ multiplex PCR. The table has approximately 45,000 clones, around 86% seen once. The input for sequencing was unsorted PBMCs, taken 0.1 years before starting antiretroviral therapy. These receptors all come from a woman aged 45-60 years with HIV.

This clone has a handful of counts. This sequence joins TRBV2 and TRBJ1-4; 7 bases match TRBD1. Losses at the gene ends were 6 bases for V and 8 bases for J; bases not matched to a gene: 24. This CDR3 contains 19 residues. The germline gives CDR1 SNHLY, CDR2 FYNNEI. The CDR3 sequence: CASRVALTGEETVREKLFF. CDR3 DNA sequence: TGTGCCAGCAGGGTGGCCCTTACAGGGGAGGAGACAGTCAGAGAAAAACTGTTTTTT.

V and J are TRBV21-1 and TRBJ1-2. TRBV21-1 is described as a pseudogene. The CDR3 contains 15 residues. CDR3 residues: CASSPRRDYGYGYTF. CDR3 sequence (DNA): TGTGCCAGCAGCCCCCGCCGGGATTATGGCTATGGCTACACCTTC.

The CDR3 loop is CASNPAGSSYNEQFF. The CDR3 nucleotides read TGTGCCAGTAATCCAGCGGGGAGCTCCTACAATGAGCAGTTCTTC. The rearrangement links TRBV19 to TRBJ2-1; 7 nucleotides agree with TRBD2. CDR3 size: 15 residues. The J segment lost 0 bases and the V segment lost 7 bases, leaving 6 bases of the junction unmatched. Germline loops: CDR1 LNHDA, CDR2 SQIVND (reference sequence).

This chain links TRBV9 with TRBJ1-4; D is unresolved. The CDR3 is made up of 15 amino acids. CDR1 and CDR2 from the germline V gene are SGDLS and YYNGEE. V lost 2 bases and J 4 bases, leaving 12 bases between the germline ends. The CDR3 coding sequence is TGTGCCAGCAGCGTTCGCGGTTCGGGTAATGAAAAACTGTTTTTT. It is translated as CASSVRGSGNEKLFF.

In this sample, this clone is medium-sized. The rearrangement links TRBV10-1 to TRBJ2-1, with a possible D match to TRBD2 (7 bases). V gave up 3 bases and J gave up 0 bases, with 18 bases separating them. The CDR3 contains 18 residues. Germline lookup yields CDR1 WNHNN and CDR2 SYGVQD (reference sequence). CDR3 protein: CASSEGGGLLSSYNEQFF. DNA for the CDR3: TGCGCCAGCAGTGAAGGCGGGGGCCTTCTGAGCTCCTACAATGAGCAGTTCTTC.

The chain links TRBV16 to TRBJ2-7, with TRBD1 identical over 10 bases. V shed 0 bases and J 4 bases; nucleotides not matched to a gene: 3. Germline V gene data show CDR1 as KGHSY and CDR2 as FQNENV. This CDR3 comprises 15 residues. CDR3 residues: CASSQSRQGAYEQYF. In DNA, the CDR3 is TGTGCCAGCAGCCAATCAAGACAGGGGGCGTACGAGCAGTACTTC.

This clone was counted between two and nine times. The chain links TRBV28 to TRBJ1-1; TRBD1 is a possible D gene (6 bases). The CDR3 is made up of 15 amino acids. CDR1 and CDR2 (germline): MDHEN, SYDVKM. Trimming stripped 7 bases from V and 4 bases from J, with 19 bases between. In nucleotides, the CDR3 is TGTGCCAGCATCGAAACGACAGGCGGAATCACTGAAGCTTTCTTT. Encoded protein: CASIETTGGITEAFF.

The V gene is TRBV14, the J gene TRBJ1-3, with TRBD1 as a possible D gene (6 bases). The length of the CDR3 is 15 residues. With 2 bases removed from V and 4 bases from J, the gap between germline ends came to 12 bases. Germline lookup yields CDR1 SGHDN and CDR2 FVKESK. DNA of the CDR3: TGTGCCAGCAGCCAAAGGGGGACGTCCGGAAACACCATATATTTT. It encodes CASSQRGTSGNTIYF.

The count of this clone is one. CDR3 sequence: CASSLMGDGYTF. The CDR3 region has the DNA TGTGCCAGCAGCTTGATGGGGGATGGCTACACCTTC. The chain is built from TRBV5-5 and TRBJ1-2, with D perhaps matching TRBD1 (5 bases). The CDR3 spans 12 residues. Deletions cut 1 base from V and 6 bases from J, with 7 bases between. Germline V CDR1 and CDR2: SGHKS, YYEKEE (reference sequence). Combining the CDR3 with reference TRBV5-5 and TRBJ1-2 gives the whole variable domain DAGVTQSPTHLIKTRGQQVTLRCSPISGHKSVSWYQQVLGQGPQFIFQYYEKEERGRGNFPDRFSARQFPNYSSELNVNALLLGDSALYLCASSLMGDGYTFGSGTRLTVV.

The gene calls are TRBV5-1 and TRBJ2-6; D remains ambiguous. The germline V gene encodes CDR1 SGHRS and CDR2 YFSETQ. V was pared by 3 bases and J by 0 bases, with 7 bases between. The CDR3 consists of 15 residues. CDR3: CASSSVGSGANVLTF. The CDR3, as DNA: TGCGCCAGCAGCTCGGTGGGCTCTGGGGCCAACGTCCTGACTTTC.

The chain is built from TRBV10-3 and TRBJ2-6; D is unclear. Looked up from germline, CDR1 is ENHRY and CDR2 is SYGVKD. This CDR3 contains 18 residues. V lost 7 bases to trimming and J lost 0 bases, with 19 bases between them. The CDR3 region is CAIMDRVRPSSGANVLTF. The CDR3 DNA reads as TGTGCCATCATGGACCGGGTCCGCCCTTCCTCTGGGGCCAACGTCCTGACTTTC.

CDR3 sequence: CASSSGFSGANVLTF. CDR3 DNA sequence: TGTGCCAGCAGCTCTGGATTCTCTGGGGCCAACGTCCTGACTTTC. The V and J genes are TRBV5-6 and TRBJ2-6, with D hard to call. CDR1 SGHDT and CDR2 YYEEEE come from the germline V gene. This CDR3 region has 15 residues. Trimming left V 3 bases short and J 0 bases short, with 7 bases between.

The chain employs TRBV10-3 and TRBJ1-1; no definite D call. The V gene's germline CDR1 is ENHRY and CDR2 SYGVKD. This CDR3 spans 14 amino acids. V lost 3 bases and J lost 3, with 11 bases in between. CDR3 protein: CAISEPGADTEAFF. The CDR3 nucleotides are TGTGCCATCAGTGAACCGGGTGCGGACACTGAAGCTTTCTTT.

The rearrangement uses TRBV27 and TRBJ2-5; 8 bases line up with TRBD1. The J call may be mistaken, given a closer DNA end match to TRBJ2-7. The CDR3 is 15 amino acids. Germline V gene lookup returns CDR1 MNHEY and CDR2 SMNVEV (reference sequence). The CDR3 region has the DNA TGTGCCAGCACCTTCAATGGACAGGGACAATACGAGCAGTACTTC. Translating it yields CASTFNGQGQYEQYF.

The genes are TRBV6-5 and TRBJ2-1; 14 nucleotides align to TRBD2. Germline values: CDR1 MNHEY, CDR2 SVGAGI. The junction had 6 bases not matched to a gene; V was cut back by 7 bases and J by 7 bases. The CDR3 runs to 15 residues. CDR3 protein: CASTSGLAGVNEQFF. The CDR3 DNA reads TGTGCCAGCACTTCGGGACTAGCGGGGGTAAATGAGCAGTTCTTC.